In this sample, the clone carrying this T cell receptor gamma chain is large. The antigen is not known. This record belongs to a study of gamma delta lymphoproliferative disorders and STAT genes. Overall study: The LymphoTrack Dx TCRG Assay amplified gamma chains from at least 50 ng of genomic DNA. Delta-chain libraries followed the EuroClonality-NGS standard operating procedure.

Study-wide findings and caveats: Nearly all major patient gamma and delta clonotypes were public; only a couple of gamma clonotypes were disease-private. Low-frequency NGS calls may be less specific; leukemic clone sharing needs confirmation.

The receptor sequences were amplified from genomic DNA of peripheral blood mononuclear cells. The CDR3 loop spans 12 amino acids. V gave up 8 bases and J gave up 12 bases; unmatched junction bases: 10. TCRdb reapplied CATT to the multiplex PCR reads. Found here are roughly 860 gamma-chain clones, more than 9% of them singletons; the top ten hold nearly 25%. This chain links TRGV10 with TRGJP1. TCRdb leaves out the J gene; it was filled in here by matching the DNA to germline. TRGV10 is given ORF status, its function remaining uncertain. The specimen sequenced was blood. The source is a human donor in good health. The CDR3 nucleotides are TGTGCTGCGTGGGACCTTATTAGGTTCAAGATATTT. As protein: CAAWDLIRFKIF.